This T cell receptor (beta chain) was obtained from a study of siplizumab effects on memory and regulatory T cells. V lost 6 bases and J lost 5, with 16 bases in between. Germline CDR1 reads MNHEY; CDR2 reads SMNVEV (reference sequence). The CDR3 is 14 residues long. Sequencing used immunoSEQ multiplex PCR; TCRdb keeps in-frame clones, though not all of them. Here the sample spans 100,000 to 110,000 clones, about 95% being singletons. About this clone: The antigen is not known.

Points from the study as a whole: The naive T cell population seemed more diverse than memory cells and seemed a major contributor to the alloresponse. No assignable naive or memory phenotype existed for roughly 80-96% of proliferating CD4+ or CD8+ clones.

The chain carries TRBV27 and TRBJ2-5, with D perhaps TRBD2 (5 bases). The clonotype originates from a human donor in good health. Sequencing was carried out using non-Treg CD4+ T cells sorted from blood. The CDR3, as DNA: TGTGCCAGCAGCCCTGGACTCTCATGGGAGACCCAGTACTTC. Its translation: CASSPGLSWETQYF.